By proportion, the clone carrying this TCR beta chain is medium-sized. Its specificity is unknown. The sample comes from a study of molecular identifiers for immune sequencing clone quantification. In the study overall: In replicates, the authors split RNA from approximately 20,000 or 100,000 naive CD8 cells five ways and sequenced four.

Germline V gives CDR1 LNHNV, CDR2 YYDKDF (reference sequence). Trimming removed 5 bases at V and 7 bases at J, with 12 bases between. This CDR3 spans 13 amino acids. Notes on the study in general: Shared barcodes on identical TCR molecules could underestimate the sizes of highly expanded clones. Clones above 20 RNA copies contained over 97% of effector molecules but under 1% of naive ones.

It was with previously described methods and listed TCR primers that bulk TCR libraries were made. A single record per CDR3 protein comes from TCRdb applying MiXCR to the PCR reads. The sample records about 10,000 distinct CDR3 sequences, approximately 20% being singletons. This rearrangement joins TRBV15 to TRBJ1-5; no reliable D call. The sequence was collected from a human donor in good health. Some libraries in this study had Jurkat cell RNA spiked in. The sequenced sample consisted of naive CD8+ T cells from blood, with Jurkat cell RNA spiked in. Subset of the sample: FACS-sorted CD8+CD4-CCR7+CD45RA+ naive T cells. CDR3 coding DNA: TGTGCCACCAGCGAAGGGAGGCTCCAGCCCCAGCATTTT. Translation: CATSEGRLQPQHF.